This is a list of T cell receptor beta chains from one sample in a study of persistence of HIV-infected CD4 T cells. Method: immunoSEQ multiplex PCR; TCRdb's copy keeps in-frame clones and lacks some. The data hold roughly 32,000 clones, with roughly 82% observed a single time. These TCRs' antigens remain unknown. This specimen consisted of CD4+ T cells sorted from PBMCs after approximately 19-hour stimulation, obtained from a patient who received antiretroviral therapy. The receptors were sampled from an adult woman with HIV who was CMV-seropositive. Both conserved end residues are part of each CDR3. Fields, in order: D gene, J gene, V gene, clone size, CDR3 DNA, CDR3 protein. D genes are given only for firm matches. Expanded clones get a size class; other rows say once, few or many, or leave the size out.

D gene: TRBD1; J gene: TRBJ2-2; V gene: TRBV7-3; clone size: few; CDR3 DNA: TGTGCCAGCAGCGAACAGGGGGCGGCCGGGGAGCTGTTTTTT; CDR3 protein: CASSEQGAAGELFF
D gene: .; J gene: TRBJ1-1; V gene: TRBV28; clone size: few; CDR3 DNA: TGTGCCAGCAGAGGGGGAGGTGACACTGAAGCTTTCTTT; CDR3 protein: CASRGGGDTEAFF
D gene: .; J gene: TRBJ1-2; V gene: TRBV9; clone size: .; CDR3 DNA: TGTGCCAGCAGCCCCCAGCCTGTATCGGTTGGCTACACCTTC; CDR3 protein: CASSPQPVSVGYTF
D gene: .; J gene: TRBJ1-5; V gene: TRBV9; clone size: .; CDR3 DNA: TGTGCCAGCAGCGTAGGGGAGGGTAGCAATCAGCCCCAGCATTTT; CDR3 protein: CASSVGEGSNQPQHF
D gene: .; J gene: TRBJ1-2; V gene: TRBV3-1/TRBV3-2; clone size: .; CDR3 DNA: TGTGCCAGCAGCCACACAGATAACTATGGCTACACCTTC; CDR3 protein: CASSHTDNYGYTF
D gene: TRBD1; J gene: TRBJ1-2; V gene: TRBV29-1; clone size: .; CDR3 DNA: TGCAGCGTTGTTCCCCTAGACAGGGCTGGCTACACCTTC; CDR3 protein: CSVVPLDRAGYTF
D gene: .; J gene: TRBJ2-6; V gene: TRBV3-1/TRBV3-2; clone size: .; CDR3 DNA: TGTGCCAGCAGCCAACTTCTGAGGGGGGCCGCTGGGGCCAACGTCCTGACTTTC; CDR3 protein: CASSQLLRGAAGANVLTF
D gene: .; J gene: TRBJ2-7; V gene: TRBV5-1; clone size: .; CDR3 DNA: TGCGCCAGCAGCTTGAGCGAGCCCTCCTACGAGCAGTACTTC; CDR3 protein: CASSLSEPSYEQYF
D gene: .; J gene: TRBJ1-2; V gene: TRBV6-1; clone size: few; CDR3 DNA: TGTGCCAGCAGTGGATCCCTTGGCTACACCTTC; CDR3 protein: CASSGSLGYTF
D gene: .; J gene: TRBJ1-2; V gene: TRBV11-3; clone size: .; CDR3 DNA: TGTGCCAGCAGCCCCGGACAGACCCTCTATGGCTACACCTTC; CDR3 protein: CASSPGQTLYGYTF
D gene: .; J gene: TRBJ1-6; V gene: TRBV5-1; clone size: .; CDR3 DNA: TGCGCCAGCAGCTTGCGGAGGGGATCACCCCTCCACTTT; CDR3 protein: CASSLRRGSPLHF
D gene: TRBD1; J gene: TRBJ2-1; V gene: TRBV15; clone size: once; CDR3 DNA: TGTGCCACCAGCAGAATAGGGGGGACAGGGGACGATGAGCAGTTCTTC; CDR3 protein: CATSRIGGTGDDEQFF
D gene: .; J gene: TRBJ2-2; V gene: TRBV18; clone size: .; CDR3 DNA: TGTGCCAGCTCACCTACTGTGGGATTCTCCGGGGAGCTGTTTTTT; CDR3 protein: CASSPTVGFSGELFF
D gene: .; J gene: TRBJ1-2; V gene: TRBV4-1; clone size: .; CDR3 DNA: TGCGCCAGCAGCCGGGACGTCAGCCTGATGTCGATGGGCTACACCTTC; CDR3 protein: CASSRDVSLMSMGYTF
D gene: .; J gene: TRBJ2-7; V gene: TRBV21-1; clone size: .; CDR3 DNA: TGTGCCAGCAGCAAACCTTTTTCCTACGAGCAGTACTTC; CDR3 protein: CASSKPFSYEQYF
D gene: .; J gene: TRBJ2-3; V gene: TRBV2; clone size: .; CDR3 DNA: TGTGCCAGCAGTGAAGGTATGGGAACAGATACGCAGTATTTT; CDR3 protein: CASSEGMGTDTQYF
D gene: .; J gene: TRBJ2-3; V gene: TRBV5-1; clone size: .; CDR3 DNA: TGCGCCAGCAGCTTCGGGACACCGTCTAGCACAGATACGCAGTATTTT; CDR3 protein: CASSFGTPSSTDTQYF
D gene: .; J gene: TRBJ2-3; V gene: TRBV5-1; clone size: .; CDR3 DNA: TGCGCCAGCAACCCCTCGGGACCGGACACAGATACGCAGTATTTT; CDR3 protein: CASNPSGPDTDTQYF
D gene: .; J gene: TRBJ2-5; V gene: TRBV7-9; clone size: .; CDR3 DNA: TGTGCCAGCAGCTTAATAGGCAGGGGACAAGAGACCCAGTACTTC; CDR3 protein: CASSLIGRGQETQYF
D gene: .; J gene: TRBJ1-6; V gene: TRBV2; clone size: .; CDR3 DNA: TGTGCCAGCAGTGCCCTACAGGCGATAGCTTCACCCCTCCACTTT; CDR3 protein: CASSALQAIASPLHF
D gene: .; J gene: TRBJ1-2; V gene: TRBV3-1/TRBV3-2; clone size: .; CDR3 DNA: TGTGCCAGCAGCGGCGCGAGGGGCTACACCTTC; CDR3 protein: CASSGARGYTF
D gene: TRBD1; J gene: TRBJ2-4; V gene: TRBV2; clone size: .; CDR3 DNA: TGTGCCAGCAGCCGGGGACAGGTAAACATTCAGTACTTC; CDR3 protein: CASSRGQVNIQYF
D gene: TRBD1; J gene: TRBJ2-7; V gene: TRBV7-9; clone size: .; CDR3 DNA: TGTGCCAGCAGATCACCTCGGGACAGGGGCTACGAGCAGTACTTC; CDR3 protein: CASRSPRDRGYEQYF